This T cell receptor (beta chain) was obtained from a study of cytomegalovirus exposure and HLA in healthy donors. Study-wide findings and caveats: Trimming of TCR beta V- and J-genes showed a link, identified in a later analysis, to a missense DCLRE1C variant. Sequencing likely caused a cluster of highly shared sequence variants.

The germline V gene has CDR1 LGHNT and CDR2 FRNRAP. V was clipped by 6 bases and J by 0 bases, with 18 bases between them. This CDR3 has 17 residues. Points on this clone: The antigen is undetermined.

Researchers ran the PCR with 60 Vbeta and 13 Jbeta primers. Sequenced by immunoSEQ multiplex PCR; TCRdb stores in-frame clones only, minus some. This table holds approximately 92,000 clones, just over 70% found once. Sequenced material: PBMCs. The chain recombines TRBV12-5 with TRBJ1-3; D ambiguous. This clonotype originated in a man between 60 and 75 years old in good health and CMV-seronegative. The CDR3, as DNA: TGTGCTAGTGGCTCGAGACTCACAATTAGCTCTGGAAACACCATATATTTT. As protein: CASGSRLTISSGNTIYF. Using reference TRBV12-5 and TRBJ1-3 for the parts outside the CDR3, the full variable domain is DARVTQTPRHKVTEMGQEVTMRCQPILGHNTVFWYRQTMMQGLELLAYFRNRAPLDDSGMPKDRFSAEMPDATLATLKIQPSEPRDSAVYFCASGSRLTISSGNTIYFGEGSWLTVV.